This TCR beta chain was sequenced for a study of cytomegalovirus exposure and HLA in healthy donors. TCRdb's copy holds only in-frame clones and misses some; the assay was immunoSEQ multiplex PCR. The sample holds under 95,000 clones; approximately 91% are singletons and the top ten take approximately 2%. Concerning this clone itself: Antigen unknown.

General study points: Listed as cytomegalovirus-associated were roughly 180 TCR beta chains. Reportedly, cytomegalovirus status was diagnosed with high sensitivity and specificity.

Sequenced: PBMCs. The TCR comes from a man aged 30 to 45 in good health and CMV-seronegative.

CDR3 DNA sequence: TGTGCTAGTGGTTTGGTACGACAGGGGAATACGCAGTATTTT. Translated: CASGLVRQGNTQYF. The V call is TRBV12-5, the J call TRBJ2-3, with TRBD1 identical over 8 bases. After removal of 0 bases from V and 7 bases from J, the junction contained 3 bases not matched to a gene. The V gene's germline CDR1 is LGHNT and CDR2 FRNRAP. The CDR3 consists of 14 residues.